This T cell receptor (beta chain) was profiled in a study of CD8+CD57+ T cells in acquired aplastic anemia (dated by TCRdb to the late 2010s). The study in broad terms: DNA extracted from sorted CD4+ and CD8+ cells had a mean of 3.2 ug, with a range of about 0.18 to 27.4 ug. Healthy donor samples averaged approximately 10 million reads for CD4+ and 11.0 million for CD8+ cells.

Here is what the overall study found, with its caveats: Between patients and healthy controls, no significant difference in CD8+ Simpson's diversity was found (P=0.060). Roughly 30 CD8+ CDR3 sequences were shared between patients and controls but appeared highly expressed in patients and within their immunodominant clones.

The CDR3 contains 12 residues, cysteine and phenylalanine counted. CDR3 DNA only is kept here, 36 bases in frame from base 1. The study deep-sequenced TCR repertoires of sorted CD4+ and CD8+ blood T cells from severe aplastic anemia patients and healthy subjects. Ficoll-Paque density gradient centrifugation was used to isolate peripheral blood mononuclear cells. Before DNA extraction, CD4+ and CD8+ T cells were sorted with FACS or magnetic beads. About this clonotype: The antigen it recognizes is unknown. A read error may explain this, as a much larger clone is one base away.

Profiling of TCR beta VDJ combinations and CDR3 sequences used genomic DNA as the template. TCR repertoire sequencing was run on an Illumina HiSeq 2000. The study's processing was this. TRBV/TRBJ rearrangement plots, CDR3 size and DJ length profiles, and Simpson's diversity index were used to evaluate the repertoires. The most abundant DNA sequence in the deep sequencing data was taken as the immunodominant clone. CDR3 amino acid sequences were checked for sharing across subjects and were also compared against the VDJdb database and published repertoires. The raw public reads went through TCRdb reprocessing: fastp at Q25, MiXCR clone calling, in-frame beta chains kept. When rows share a CDR3 protein, they turn into one entry using the most common DNA and genes. The V and J calls here are based on TCRdb, not the publication. The sample table records some 240,000 distinct CDR3 sequences; around 32% of these occur just once. 0.95% to 1.3% of the sample goes to the ten largest clones.

The TCR comes from a human donor in good health, serving as a control. Here the chain combines TRBV12-3 or TRBV12-4 and TRBJ1-2; the D gene is unclear. The sequencing sample was made of sorted CD4+, CD8+, or CD8+CD57+ T cells (not recorded which) from PBMCs. The CDR3: CAGSSQWGGYTF. The DNA is as follows: TGTGCCGGCAGTTCTCAGTGGGGTGGCTACACCTTC.